The entry below describes one T cell receptor beta chain. Its antigen remains unknown. The CDR3 has 17 residues. The germline CDR1 and CDR2 sequences are MNHEY and SMNVEV (reference sequence). Trimming at V came to 1 base and at J to 3 bases, leaving 6 bases not matched to a gene. This sample was included in a study of CD8+ T cells in alopecia areata. Findings and caveats of the study: Numerous clones, expanded in lesions, remained in scalp and blood during tofacitinib. Mice gave a clearer picture of TCR sharing than patients did, possibly for HLA-related reasons. Tofacitinib significantly lowered scalp clonality and expanded CD8+ clones among the top 100.

Sample treatment: oral pan-JAK inhibitor, 5-10 mg twice daily. T lymphocytes (CD4+ and CD8+) were sorted from PBMCs. RNA was extracted and reverse transcribed into cDNA as the sequencing template. Sequencing used immunoSEQ multiplex PCR; TCRdb keeps in-frame clones, though not all of them. The table has some 200,000 clones, 50% to 60% seen once. The TCR comes from a human donor with alopecia areata. V is TRBV27 and J is TRBJ2-5; 12 positions agree with TRBD1. This sample comprised CD4+ T cells sorted from blood, obtained at week 4, from a patient treated with tofacitinib. The CDR3 loop reads CASSLFGTGGYEETQYF. The CDR3 region has the DNA TGTGCCAGCAGTTTATTTGGGACAGGGGGCTATGAAGAGACCCAGTACTTC.